The T cell receptor (beta chain) described here comes from a study of T cell responses to AZD1222 COVID-19 vaccine. Trimming took 6 bases from V and 1 from J; bases not matched to a gene: 1. The CDR3 is 14 residues long. Germline V lookup: CDR1 SGHTA, CDR2 FQGTGA. Only in-frame clones appear in the TCRdb table, and some are missing; sequencing was by immunoSEQ multiplex PCR. The sample records about 120,000 clones, about 85% being singletons. The receptor's source is an adult who received the AZD1222 COVID-19 vaccine. The specimen comprised peripheral blood, sampled 28 days after the second AZD1222 dose. V is TRBV7-3 and J is TRBJ2-2, with 8 bases matching TRBD2. CDR3 DNA sequence: TGTGCCAGCAGTAGCGGGGTGAACACCGGGGAGCTGTTTTTT. Protein sequence: CASSSGVNTGELFF.